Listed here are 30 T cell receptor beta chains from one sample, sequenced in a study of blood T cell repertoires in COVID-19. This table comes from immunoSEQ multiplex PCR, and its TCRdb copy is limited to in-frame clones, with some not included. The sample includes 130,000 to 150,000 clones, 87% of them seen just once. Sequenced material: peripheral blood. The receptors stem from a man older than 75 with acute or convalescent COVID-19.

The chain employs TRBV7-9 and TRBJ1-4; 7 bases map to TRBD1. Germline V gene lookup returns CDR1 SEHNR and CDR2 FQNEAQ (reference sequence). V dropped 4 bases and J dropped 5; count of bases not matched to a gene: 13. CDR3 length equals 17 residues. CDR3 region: CASSSRERTGGNEKLFF. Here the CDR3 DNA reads TGTGCCAGCAGCTCCCGAGAGAGGACAGGAGGAAATGAAAAACTGTTTTTT.

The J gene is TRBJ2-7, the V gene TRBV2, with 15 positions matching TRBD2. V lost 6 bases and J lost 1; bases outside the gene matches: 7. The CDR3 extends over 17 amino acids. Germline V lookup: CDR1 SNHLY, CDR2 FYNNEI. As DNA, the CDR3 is TGTGCCAGCAGGGGTCCGGGACTAGCGGGGGGATCCTACGAGCAGTACTTC. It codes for CASRGPGLAGGSYEQYF.

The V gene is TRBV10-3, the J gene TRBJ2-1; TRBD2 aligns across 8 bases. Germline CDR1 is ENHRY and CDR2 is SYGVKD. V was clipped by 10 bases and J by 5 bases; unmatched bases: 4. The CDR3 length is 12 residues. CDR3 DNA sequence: TGTGCCACCGGGACTAGTCACAATGAGCAGTTCTTC. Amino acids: CATGTSHNEQFF.

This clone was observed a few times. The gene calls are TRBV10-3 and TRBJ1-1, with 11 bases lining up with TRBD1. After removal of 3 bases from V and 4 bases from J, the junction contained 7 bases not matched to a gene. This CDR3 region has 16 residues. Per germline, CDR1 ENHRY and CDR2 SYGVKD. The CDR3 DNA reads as TGTGCCATCAGTGATCAACCCGGGACAGGGGGCACTGAAGCTTTCTTT. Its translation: CAISDQPGTGGTEAFF.

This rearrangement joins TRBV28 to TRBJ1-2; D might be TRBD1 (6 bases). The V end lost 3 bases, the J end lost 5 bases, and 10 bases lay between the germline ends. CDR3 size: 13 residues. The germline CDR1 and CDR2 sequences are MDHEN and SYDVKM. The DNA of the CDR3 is TGTGCCAGCAGTTTTGCACAGGGATATGGCTACACCTTC. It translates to CASSFAQGYGYTF.

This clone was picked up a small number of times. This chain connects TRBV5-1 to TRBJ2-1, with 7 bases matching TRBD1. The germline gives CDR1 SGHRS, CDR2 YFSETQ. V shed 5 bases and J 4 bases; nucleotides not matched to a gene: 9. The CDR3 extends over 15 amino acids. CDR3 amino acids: CASRLRTGQYNEQFF. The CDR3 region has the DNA TGCGCCAGCAGACTTCGGACAGGACAGTACAATGAGCAGTTCTTC.

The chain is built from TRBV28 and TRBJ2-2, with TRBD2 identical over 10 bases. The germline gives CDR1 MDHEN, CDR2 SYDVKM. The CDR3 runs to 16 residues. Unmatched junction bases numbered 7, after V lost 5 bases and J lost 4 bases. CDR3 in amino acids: CASSISGRPVTGELFF. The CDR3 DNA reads TGTGCCAGCAGTATTAGCGGGAGGCCCGTCACCGGGGAGCTGTTTTTT.

The CDR3 DNA sequence: TGTGCCAGCAGCTTATGGAGTCGAACGAACACTGAAGCTTTCTTT. This sequence encodes CASSLWSRTNTEAFF. The genes are TRBV7-2 and TRBJ1-1; the D is unclear. V lost 2 bases and J lost 1, with 11 bases in between. Germline V gene data show CDR1 as SGHTA and CDR2 as FQGNSA. This CDR3 is 15 amino acids long.

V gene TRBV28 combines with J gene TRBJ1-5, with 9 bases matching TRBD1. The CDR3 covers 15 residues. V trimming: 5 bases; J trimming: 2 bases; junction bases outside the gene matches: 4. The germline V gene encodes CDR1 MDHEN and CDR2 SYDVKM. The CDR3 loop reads CASSTGGSGNQPQHF. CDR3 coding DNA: TGTGCCAGCAGTACAGGGGGCTCGGGCAATCAGCCCCAGCATTTT.

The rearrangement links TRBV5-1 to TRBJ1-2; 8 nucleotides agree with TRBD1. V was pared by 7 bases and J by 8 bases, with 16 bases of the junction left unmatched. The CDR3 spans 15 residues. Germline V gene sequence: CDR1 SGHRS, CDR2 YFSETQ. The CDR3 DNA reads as TGCGCCAGCGCCGCTCAAGGACAGGGTTTAAAAGGCTACACCTTC. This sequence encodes CASAAQGQGLKGYTF.

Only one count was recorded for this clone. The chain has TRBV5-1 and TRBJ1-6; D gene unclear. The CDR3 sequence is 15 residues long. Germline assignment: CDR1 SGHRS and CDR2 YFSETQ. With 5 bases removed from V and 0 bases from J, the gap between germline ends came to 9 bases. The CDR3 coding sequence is TGCGCCAGCAGTGAGGGTGGCTCCTATAATTCACCCCTCCACTTT. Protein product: CASSEGGSYNSPLHF.

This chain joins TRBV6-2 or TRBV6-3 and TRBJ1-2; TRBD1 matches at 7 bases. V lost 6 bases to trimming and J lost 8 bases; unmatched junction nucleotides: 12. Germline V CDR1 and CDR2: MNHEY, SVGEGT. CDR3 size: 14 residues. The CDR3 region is CASSSGQQKGGYTF. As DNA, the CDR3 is TGTGCCAGCAGCTCGGGACAGCAAAAAGGAGGCTACACCTTC.

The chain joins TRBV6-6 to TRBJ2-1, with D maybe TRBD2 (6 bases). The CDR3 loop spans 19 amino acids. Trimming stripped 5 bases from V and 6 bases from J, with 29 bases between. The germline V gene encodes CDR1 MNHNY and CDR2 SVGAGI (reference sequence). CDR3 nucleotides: TGTGCCAGCAGTCGAAGTATCCTTAGGACGTTTCCGGGAGTCAATGAGCAGTTCTTC. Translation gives CASSRSILRTFPGVNEQFF.

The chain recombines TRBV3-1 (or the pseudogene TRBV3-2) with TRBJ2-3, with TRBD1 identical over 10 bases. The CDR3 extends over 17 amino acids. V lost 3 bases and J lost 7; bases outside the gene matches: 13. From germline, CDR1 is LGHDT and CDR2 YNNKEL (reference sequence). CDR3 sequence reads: CASSHYGQGDHLHTQYF. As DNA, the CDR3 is TGTGCCAGCAGCCATTACGGACAGGGGGACCATTTACATACGCAGTATTTT.

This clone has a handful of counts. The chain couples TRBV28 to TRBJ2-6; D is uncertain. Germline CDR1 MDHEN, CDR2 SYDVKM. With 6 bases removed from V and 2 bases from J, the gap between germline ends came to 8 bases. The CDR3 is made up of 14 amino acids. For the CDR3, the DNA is TGTGCCAGCAGGAGTTCTGCTGGGGCCAACGTCCTGACTTTC. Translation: CASRSSAGANVLTF.

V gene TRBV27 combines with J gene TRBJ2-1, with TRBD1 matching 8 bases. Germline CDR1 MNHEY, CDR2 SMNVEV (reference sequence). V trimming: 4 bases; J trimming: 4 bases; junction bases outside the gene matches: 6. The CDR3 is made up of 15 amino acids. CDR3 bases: TGTGCCAGCAGTTCCGGACAGGGTCGGTACAATGAGCAGTTCTTC. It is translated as CASSSGQGRYNEQFF.

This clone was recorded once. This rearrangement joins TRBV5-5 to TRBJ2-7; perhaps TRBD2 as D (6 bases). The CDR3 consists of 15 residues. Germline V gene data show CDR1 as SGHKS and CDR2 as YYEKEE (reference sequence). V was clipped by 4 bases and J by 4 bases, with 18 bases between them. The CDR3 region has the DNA TGTGCCAGCAGCGGCGGGGACCGGATGGGGTACGAGCAGTACTTC. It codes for CASSGGDRMGYEQYF.

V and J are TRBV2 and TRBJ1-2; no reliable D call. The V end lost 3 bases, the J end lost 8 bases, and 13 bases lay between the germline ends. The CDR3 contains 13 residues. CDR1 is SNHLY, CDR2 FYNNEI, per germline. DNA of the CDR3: TGTGCCAGCAGTGAGGATATTCTCGGGGGCTACACCTTC. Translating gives CASSEDILGGYTF.

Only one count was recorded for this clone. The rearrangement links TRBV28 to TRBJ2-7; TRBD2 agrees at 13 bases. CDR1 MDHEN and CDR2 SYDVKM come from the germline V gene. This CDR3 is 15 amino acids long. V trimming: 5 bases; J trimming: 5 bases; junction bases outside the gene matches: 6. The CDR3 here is CASSPLAGGPHEQYF. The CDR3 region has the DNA TGTGCCAGCAGTCCACTAGCGGGAGGGCCCCACGAGCAGTACTTC.

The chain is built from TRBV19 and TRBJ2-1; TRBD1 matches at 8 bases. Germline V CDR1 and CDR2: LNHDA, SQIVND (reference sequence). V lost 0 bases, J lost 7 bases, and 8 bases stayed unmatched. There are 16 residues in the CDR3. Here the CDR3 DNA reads TGTGCCAGTAGTATAGATAGGGACAGGACCGGGAATGAGCAGTTCTTC. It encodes CASSIDRDRTGNEQFF.

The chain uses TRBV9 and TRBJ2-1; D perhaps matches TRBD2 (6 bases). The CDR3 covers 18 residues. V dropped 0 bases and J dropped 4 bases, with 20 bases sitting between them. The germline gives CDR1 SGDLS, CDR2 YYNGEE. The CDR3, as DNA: TGTGCCAGCAGCGTAGCCCTGGGTTCTGGGACTCTTTACAATGAGCAGTTCTTC. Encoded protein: CASSVALGSGTLYNEQFF.

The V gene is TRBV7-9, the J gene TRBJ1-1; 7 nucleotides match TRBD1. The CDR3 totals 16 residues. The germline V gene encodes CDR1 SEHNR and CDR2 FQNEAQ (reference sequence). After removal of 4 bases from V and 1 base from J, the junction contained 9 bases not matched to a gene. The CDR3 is CASSSSTGKENTEAFF. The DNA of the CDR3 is TGTGCCAGCAGCTCCTCGACAGGGAAGGAGAACACTGAAGCTTTCTTT.

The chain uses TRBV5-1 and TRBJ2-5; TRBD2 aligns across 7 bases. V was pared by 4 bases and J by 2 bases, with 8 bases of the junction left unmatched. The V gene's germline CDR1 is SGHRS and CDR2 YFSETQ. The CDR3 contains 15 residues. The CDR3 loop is CASSADGGIQETQYF. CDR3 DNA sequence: TGCGCCAGCAGCGCCGACGGGGGGATTCAAGAGACCCAGTACTTC.

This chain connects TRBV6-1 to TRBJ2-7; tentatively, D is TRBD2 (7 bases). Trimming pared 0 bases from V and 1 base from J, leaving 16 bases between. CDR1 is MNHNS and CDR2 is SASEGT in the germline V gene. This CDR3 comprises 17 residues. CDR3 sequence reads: CASSEALRGAGSYEQYF. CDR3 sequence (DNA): TGTGCCAGCAGTGAAGCGCTTCGGGGGGCCGGGTCCTACGAGCAGTACTTC.

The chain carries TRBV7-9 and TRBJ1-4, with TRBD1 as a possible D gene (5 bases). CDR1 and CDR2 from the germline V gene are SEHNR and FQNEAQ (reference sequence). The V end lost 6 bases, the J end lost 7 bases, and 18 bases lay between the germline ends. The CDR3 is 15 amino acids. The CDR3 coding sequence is TGTGCCAGCAGTCCCGCACCTATGGGGGGTGAAAAACTGTTTTTT. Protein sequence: CASSPAPMGGEKLFF.

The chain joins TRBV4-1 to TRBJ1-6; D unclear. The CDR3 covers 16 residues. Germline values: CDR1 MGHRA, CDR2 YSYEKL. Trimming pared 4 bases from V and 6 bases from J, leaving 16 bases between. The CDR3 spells CASSREIGGSNSPLHF. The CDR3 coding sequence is TGCGCCAGCAGCCGGGAGATAGGCGGCTCTAATTCACCCCTCCACTTT.

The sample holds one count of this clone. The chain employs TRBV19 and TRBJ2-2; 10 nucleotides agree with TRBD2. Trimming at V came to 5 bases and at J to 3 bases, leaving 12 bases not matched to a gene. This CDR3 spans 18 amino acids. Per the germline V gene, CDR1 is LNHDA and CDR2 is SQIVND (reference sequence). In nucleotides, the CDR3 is TGTGCCAGTAGTCAGCGGGAGGGCCTTATCCAGTACACCGGGGAGCTGTTTTTT. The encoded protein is CASSQREGLIQYTGELFF.

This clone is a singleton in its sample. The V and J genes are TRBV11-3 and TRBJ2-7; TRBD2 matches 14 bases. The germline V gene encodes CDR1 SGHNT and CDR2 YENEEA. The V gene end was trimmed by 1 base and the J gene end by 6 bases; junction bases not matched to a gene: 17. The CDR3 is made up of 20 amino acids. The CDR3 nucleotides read TGTGCCAGCAGCTTAGGGACTAGCGGGAGGCTTACAAGGCTCGAGGGCGAGCAGTACTTC. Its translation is CASSLGTSGRLTRLEGEQYF.

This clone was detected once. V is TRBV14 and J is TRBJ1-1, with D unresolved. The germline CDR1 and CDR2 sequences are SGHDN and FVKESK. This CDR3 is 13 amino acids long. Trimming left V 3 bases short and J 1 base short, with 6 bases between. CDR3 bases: TGTGCCAGCAGCCAGAACACGAACACTGAAGCTTTCTTT. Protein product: CASSQNTNTEAFF.

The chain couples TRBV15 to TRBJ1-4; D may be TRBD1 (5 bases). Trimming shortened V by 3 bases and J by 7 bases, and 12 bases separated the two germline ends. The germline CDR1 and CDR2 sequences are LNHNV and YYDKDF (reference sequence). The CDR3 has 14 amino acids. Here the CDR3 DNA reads TGTGCCACCAGCAGGCGGCAGGGTCCTGAAAAACTGTTTTTT. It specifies CATSRRQGPEKLFF.